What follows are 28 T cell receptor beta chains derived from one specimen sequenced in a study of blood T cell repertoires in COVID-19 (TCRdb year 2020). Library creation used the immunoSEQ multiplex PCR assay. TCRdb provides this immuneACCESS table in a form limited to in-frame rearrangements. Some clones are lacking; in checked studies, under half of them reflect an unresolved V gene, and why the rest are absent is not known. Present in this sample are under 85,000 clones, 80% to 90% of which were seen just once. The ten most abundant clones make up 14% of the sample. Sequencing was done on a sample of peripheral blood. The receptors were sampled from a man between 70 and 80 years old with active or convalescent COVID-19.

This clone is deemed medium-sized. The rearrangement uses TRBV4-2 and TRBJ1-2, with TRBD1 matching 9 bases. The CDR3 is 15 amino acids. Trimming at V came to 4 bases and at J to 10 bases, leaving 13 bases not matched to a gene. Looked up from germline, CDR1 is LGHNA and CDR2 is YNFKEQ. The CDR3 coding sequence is TGTGCCAGCAGCCGGACAGGGGAGAGCGGGCTTGACTACACCTTC. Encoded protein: CASSRTGESGLDYTF.

The CDR3 DNA reads TGTGCCATCTCCGCCGAGGGGGCTGAGTATGGCTACACCTTC. Its protein product is CAISAEGAEYGYTF. V gene TRBV10-3 combines with J gene TRBJ1-2; 7 bases fit TRBD1. V was pared by 8 bases and J by 5 bases, with 11 bases of the junction left unmatched. The germline V gene encodes CDR1 ENHRY and CDR2 SYGVKD. The CDR3 runs to 14 residues.

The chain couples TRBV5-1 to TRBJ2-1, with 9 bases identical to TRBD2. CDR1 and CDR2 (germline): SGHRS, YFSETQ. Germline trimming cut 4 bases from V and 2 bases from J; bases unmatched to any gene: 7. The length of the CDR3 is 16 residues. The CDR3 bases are TGCGCCAGCAGCCCGACTAGCGGATTGCCCTACAATGAGCAGTTCTTC. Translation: CASSPTSGLPYNEQFF.

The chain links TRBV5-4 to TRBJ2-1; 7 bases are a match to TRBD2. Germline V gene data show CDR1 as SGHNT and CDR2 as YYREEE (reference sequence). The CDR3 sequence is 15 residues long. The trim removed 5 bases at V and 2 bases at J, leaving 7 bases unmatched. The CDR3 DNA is TGTGCCAGCAGAAAGGAGCGGGATACCTACAATGAGCAGTTCTTC. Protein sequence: CASRKERDTYNEQFF.

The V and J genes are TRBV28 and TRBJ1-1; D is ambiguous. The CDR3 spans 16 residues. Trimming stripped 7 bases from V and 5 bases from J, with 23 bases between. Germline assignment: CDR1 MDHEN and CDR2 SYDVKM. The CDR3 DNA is TGTGCCAGCACCCCAGCCGTCGGCAGACCTAGGACTGAAGCTTTCTTT. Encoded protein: CASTPAVGRPRTEAFF.

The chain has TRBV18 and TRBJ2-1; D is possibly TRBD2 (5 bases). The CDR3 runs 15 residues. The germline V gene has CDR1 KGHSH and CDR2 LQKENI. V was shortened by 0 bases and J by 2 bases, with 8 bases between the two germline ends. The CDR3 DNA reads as TGTGCCAGCTCACCACCAGAGGGAGCCTACAATGAGCAGTTCTTC. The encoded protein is CASSPPEGAYNEQFF.

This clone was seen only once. This chain's CDR3 is CASSNYTRDRGQRTGELFF. The DNA of the CDR3 is TGTGCCAGCAGCAACTACACCCGGGACAGGGGGCAACGGACCGGGGAGCTGTTTTTT. V usage is TRBV21-1 and J usage is TRBJ2-2; the tabulated D call, TRBD1, remains unverified against the DNA. TRBV21-1 is described as a pseudogene. The CDR3 consists of 19 residues.

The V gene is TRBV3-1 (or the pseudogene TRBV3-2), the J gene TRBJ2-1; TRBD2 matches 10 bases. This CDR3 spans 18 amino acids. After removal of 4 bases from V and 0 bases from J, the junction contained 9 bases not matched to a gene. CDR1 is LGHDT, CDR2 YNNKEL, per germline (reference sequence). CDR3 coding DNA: TGTGCCAGCAGCCCTTTTAGCGGGAGGCCCACCTCCTACAATGAGCAGTTCTTC. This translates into CASSPFSGRPTSYNEQFF.

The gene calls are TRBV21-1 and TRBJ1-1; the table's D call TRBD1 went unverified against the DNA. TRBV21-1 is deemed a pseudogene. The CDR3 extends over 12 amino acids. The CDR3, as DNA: TGTGCCAGCAGCGGTTCACAGTCTCAAGCTTTCTTT. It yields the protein CASSGSQSQAFF.

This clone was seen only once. The CDR3 DNA reads TGTGCCAGCAGCACCCGGGACACCACTAATGAAAAACTGTTTTTT. It yields the protein CASSTRDTTNEKLFF. This chain joins TRBV9 and TRBJ1-4; weak D call: TRBD1 (6 bases). Germline-derived CDR1 and CDR2 are SGDLS and YYNGEE. V lost 4 bases to trimming and J lost 2 bases, with 12 bases between them. The CDR3 loop spans 15 amino acids.

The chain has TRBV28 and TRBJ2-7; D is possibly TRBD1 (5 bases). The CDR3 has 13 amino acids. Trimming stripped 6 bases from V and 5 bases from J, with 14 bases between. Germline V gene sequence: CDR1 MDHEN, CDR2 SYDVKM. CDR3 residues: CASRGTGRNEQYF. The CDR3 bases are TGTGCCAGCAGAGGTACAGGAAGAAACGAGCAGTACTTC. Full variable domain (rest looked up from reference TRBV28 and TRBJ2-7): DVKVTQSSRYLVKRTGEKVFLECVQDMDHENMFWYRQDPGLGLRLIYFSYDVKMKEKGDIPEGYSVSREKKERFSLILESASTNQTSMYLCASRGTGRNEQYFGPGTRLTVT.

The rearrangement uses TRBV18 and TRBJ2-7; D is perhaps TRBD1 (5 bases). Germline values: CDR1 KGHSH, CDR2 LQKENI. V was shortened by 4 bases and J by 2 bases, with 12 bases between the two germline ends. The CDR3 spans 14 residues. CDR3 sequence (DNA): TGTGCCAGCTCACTCCAAAAGGGGACCTACGAGCAGTACTTC. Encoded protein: CASSLQKGTYEQYF.

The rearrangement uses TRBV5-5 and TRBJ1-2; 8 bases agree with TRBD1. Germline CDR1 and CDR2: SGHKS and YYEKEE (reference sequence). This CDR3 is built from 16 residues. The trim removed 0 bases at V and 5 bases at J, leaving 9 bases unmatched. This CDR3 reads CASSLGLQGDGYGYTF. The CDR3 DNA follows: TGTGCCAGCAGCTTGGGGCTACAGGGGGATGGATATGGCTACACCTTC.

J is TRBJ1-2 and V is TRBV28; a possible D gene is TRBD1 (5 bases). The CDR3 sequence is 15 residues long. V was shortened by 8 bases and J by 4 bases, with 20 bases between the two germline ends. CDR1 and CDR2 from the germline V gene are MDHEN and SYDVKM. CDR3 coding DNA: TGTGCCAGCGGCGTGACAGCCCTCCCTACCTATGGCTACACCTTC. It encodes CASGVTALPTYGYTF.

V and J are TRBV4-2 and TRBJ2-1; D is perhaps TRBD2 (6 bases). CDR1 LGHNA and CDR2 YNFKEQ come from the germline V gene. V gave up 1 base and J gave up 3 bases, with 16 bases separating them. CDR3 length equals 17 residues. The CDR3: CASSQVSSGSYYNEQFF. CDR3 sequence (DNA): TGTGCCAGCAGCCAAGTATCCAGCGGGTCCTACTACAATGAGCAGTTCTTC.

CDR3 DNA: TGTGCCAGCAGTTACTCGACCGGGGTCGACACTGAAGCTTTCTTT. Protein: CASSYSTGVDTEAFF. V is TRBV6-5 and J is TRBJ1-1, with no clear D. CDR3 size: 15 residues. Trimming left V 0 bases short and J 3 bases short, with 11 bases between. CDR1 and CDR2 from the germline V gene are MNHEY and SVGAGI.

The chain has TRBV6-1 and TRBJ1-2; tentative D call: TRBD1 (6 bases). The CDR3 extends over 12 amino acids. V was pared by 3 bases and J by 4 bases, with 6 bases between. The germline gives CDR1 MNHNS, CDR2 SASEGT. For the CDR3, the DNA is TGTGCCAGCAGTGACAGGGGCTATGGCTACACCTTC. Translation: CASSDRGYGYTF.

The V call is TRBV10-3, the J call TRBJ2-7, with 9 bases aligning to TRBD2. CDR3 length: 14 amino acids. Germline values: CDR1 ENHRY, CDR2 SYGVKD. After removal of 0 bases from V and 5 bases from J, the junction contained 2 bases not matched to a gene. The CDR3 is CAISESSGSNEQYF. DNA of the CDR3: TGTGCCATCAGTGAGTCTAGCGGGAGTAACGAGCAGTACTTC.

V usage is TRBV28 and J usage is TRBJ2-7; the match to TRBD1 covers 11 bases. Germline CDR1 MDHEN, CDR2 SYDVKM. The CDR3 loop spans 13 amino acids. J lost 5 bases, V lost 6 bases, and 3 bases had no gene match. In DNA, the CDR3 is TGTGCCAGCAGAAGGACAGGGGGCGACGAGCAGTACTTC. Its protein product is CASRRTGGDEQYF.

For the CDR3, the DNA is TGCGCCAGCAGCTTGGCCGGGGACAGCCCCTACAATGAGCAGTTCTTC. Translating it yields CASSLAGDSPYNEQFF. The chain combines TRBV5-1 with TRBJ2-1; TRBD1 aligns across 7 bases. CDR1 and CDR2 (germline): SGHRS, YFSETQ. The CDR3 extends over 16 amino acids. Losses at the gene ends were 0 bases for V and 2 bases for J; bases not matched to a gene: 5.

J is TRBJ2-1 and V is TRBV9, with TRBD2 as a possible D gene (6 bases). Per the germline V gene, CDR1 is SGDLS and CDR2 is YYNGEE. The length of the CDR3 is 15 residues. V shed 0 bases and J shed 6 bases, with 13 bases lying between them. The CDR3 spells CASSVDPGVGNEQFF. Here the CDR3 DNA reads TGTGCCAGCAGCGTAGACCCGGGAGTCGGCAATGAGCAGTTCTTC. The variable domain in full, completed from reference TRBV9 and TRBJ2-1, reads DSGVTQTPKHLITATGQRVTLRCSPRSGDLSVYWYQQSLDQGLQFLIQYYNGEERAKGNILERFSAQQFPDLHSELNLSSLELGDSALYFCASSVDPGVGNEQFFGPGTRLTVL.

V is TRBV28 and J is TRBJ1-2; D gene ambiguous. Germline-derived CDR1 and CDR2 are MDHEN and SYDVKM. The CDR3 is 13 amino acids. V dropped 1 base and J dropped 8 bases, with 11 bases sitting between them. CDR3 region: CASSLSTPSGYTF. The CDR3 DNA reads TGTGCCAGCAGTTTATCTACCCCCTCCGGCTACACCTTC.

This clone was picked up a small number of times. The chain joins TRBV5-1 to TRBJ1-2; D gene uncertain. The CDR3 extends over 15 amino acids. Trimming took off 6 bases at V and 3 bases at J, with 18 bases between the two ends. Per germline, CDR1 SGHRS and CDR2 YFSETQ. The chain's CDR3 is CASNNRAMSYYGYTF. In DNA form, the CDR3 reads TGCGCCAGCAACAACAGAGCCATGTCTTACTATGGCTACACCTTC. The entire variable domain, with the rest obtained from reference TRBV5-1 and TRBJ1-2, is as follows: KAGVTQTPRYLIKTRGQQVTLSCSPISGHRSVSWYQQTPGQGLQFLFEYFSETQRNKGNFPGRFSGRQFSNSRSEMNVSTLELGDSALYLCASNNRAMSYYGYTFGSGTRLTVV.

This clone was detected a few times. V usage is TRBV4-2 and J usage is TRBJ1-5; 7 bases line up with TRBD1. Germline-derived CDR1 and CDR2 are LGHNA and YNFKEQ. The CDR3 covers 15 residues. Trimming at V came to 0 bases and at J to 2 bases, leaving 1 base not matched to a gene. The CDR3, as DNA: TGTGCCAGCAGCCAAGAAGACAGGGGCAATCAGCCCCAGCATTTT. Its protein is CASSQEDRGNQPQHF.

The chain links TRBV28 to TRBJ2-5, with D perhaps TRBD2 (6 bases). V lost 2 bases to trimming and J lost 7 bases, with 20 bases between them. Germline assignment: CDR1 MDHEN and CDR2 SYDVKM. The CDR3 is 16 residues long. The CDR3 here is CASSLQLSGVSGTQYF. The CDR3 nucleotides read TGTGCCAGCAGTTTACAACTCTCGGGAGTTTCGGGGACCCAGTACTTC.

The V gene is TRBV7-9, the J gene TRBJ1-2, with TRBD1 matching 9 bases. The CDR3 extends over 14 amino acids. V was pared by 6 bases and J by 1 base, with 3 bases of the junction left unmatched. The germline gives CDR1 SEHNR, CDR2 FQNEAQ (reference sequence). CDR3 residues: CASSTGGFNYGYTF. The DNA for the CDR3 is TGTGCCAGCAGTACAGGGGGCTTTAACTATGGCTACACCTTC.

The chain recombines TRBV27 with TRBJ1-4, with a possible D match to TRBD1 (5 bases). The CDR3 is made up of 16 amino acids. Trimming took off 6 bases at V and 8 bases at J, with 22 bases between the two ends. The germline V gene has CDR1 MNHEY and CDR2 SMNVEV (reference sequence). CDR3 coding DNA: TGTGCCAGCAGCCCTACCCTTGGGGGGTCGTGGGAAAAACTGTTTTTT. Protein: CASSPTLGGSWEKLFF.

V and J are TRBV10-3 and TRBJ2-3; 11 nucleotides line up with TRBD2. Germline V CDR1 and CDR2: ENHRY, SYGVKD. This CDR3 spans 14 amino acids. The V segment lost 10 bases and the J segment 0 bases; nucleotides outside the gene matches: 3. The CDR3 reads CATRTSGSTDTQYF. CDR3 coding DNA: TGTGCCACTCGGACTAGCGGGAGCACAGATACGCAGTATTTT.